The rows below give T cell receptor beta chains drawn from one sample of a study of cytotoxic CD8 clonotypes in ibrutinib-treated CLL. Produced via immunoSEQ multiplex PCR; TCRdb's table is partial and in-frame only. The sample has more than 35,000 clones, 71% seen once; the top ten hold 16%. The sample consisted of PBMCs, taken at disease progression, from a patient treated with ibrutinib. These receptors came from a human donor with chronic lymphocytic leukemia. CDR3s include the opening cysteine and the closing phenylalanine or tryptophan. A D gene is named only where the DNA matches it firmly. Size values are once, few and many counts, or a class for expanded clones, and some rows have none.

>TRBV5-1|TRBJ1-1|TRBD1|-
CASSALTGYSTEAFF
TGCGCCAGCAGCGCCCTGACAGGGTACAGCACTGAAGCTTTCTTT
>TRBV5-1|TRBJ1-1|-|once
CASSLDGVNTKAFF
TGCGCCAGCAGCTTGGATGGGGTGAACACTAAAGCTTTCTTT
>TRBV6-6|TRBJ2-2|-|-
CASGGADTGELFF
TGTGCCAGCGGCGGCGCGGACACCGGGGAGCTGTTTTTT
>TRBV29-1|TRBJ2-7|TRBD1|-
CSVEGEQGADEQYF
TGCAGCGTTGAAGGCGAGCAGGGGGCTGACGAGCAGTACTTC
>TRBV11-2|TRBJ2-5|TRBD1|-
CASSSDRALQETQYF
TGTGCCAGCAGCTCCGACAGGGCCCTCCAAGAGACCCAGTACTTC
>TRBV6-5|TRBJ1-1|TRBD1|-
CASSPTTGGVGEAFF
TGTGCCAGCAGTCCCACGACAGGGGGAGTCGGTGAAGCTTTCTTT
>TRBV6-1|TRBJ2-2|-|-
CASRPGTPNTGELFF
TGTGCCAGCAGACCCGGGACGCCGAACACCGGGGAGCTGTTTTTT
>TRBV5-1|TRBJ1-1|-|-
CASSAGLNTEAFF
TGTGCCAGCAGCGCGGGACTGAACACTGAAGCTTTCTTT
>TRBV19|TRBJ2-4|-|-
CASSIGGVQYF
TGTGCCAGTAGTATAGGGGGGGTTCAGTACTTC
>TRBV2|TRBJ2-5|TRBD2|-
CASSELAGGETQYF
TGTGCCAGCAGTGAATTGGCCGGGGGGGAGACCCAGTACTTC
>TRBV6-6|TRBJ1-3|-|-
CASSSSGFVPGNTIYF
TGTGCCAGCAGTTCGTCGGGTTTCGTTCCTGGAAACACCATATATTTT
>TRBV10-3|TRBJ1-2|-|-
CAISQVQGRGSYTF
TGTGCCATCAGCCAAGTACAGGGACGGGGAAGCTACACCTTC
>TRBV29-1|TRBJ2-1|TRBD2|-
CSVVGLADYNEQFF
TGCAGCGTTGTGGGGCTAGCGGACTACAATGAGCAGTTCTTC
>TRBV27|TRBJ2-7|-|-
CASSLSTGTYEQYF
TGTGCCAGCAGTTTATCGACAGGCACCTACGAGCAGTACTTC
>TRBV27|TRBJ2-7|-|-
CASSSAPPAYEQYF
TGTGCCAGCAGTTCCGCTCCTCCTGCGTACGAGCAGTACTTC
>TRBV7-2|TRBJ2-1|-|-
CASSLAAGSYNEQFF
TGTGCCAGCAGCTTAGCAGCGGGCTCCTACAATGAGCAGTTCTTC
>TRBV7-9|TRBJ2-5|-|-
CASRPSGFQETQYF
TGTGCCAGCAGGCCTTCCGGATTCCAAGAGACCCAGTACTTC
>TRBV7-9|TRBJ1-3|TRBD1|-
CASRDRAGNTIYF
TGTGCCAGCCGCGACAGGGCTGGAAACACCATATATTTT
>TRBV19|TRBJ2-7|TRBD1|-
CASSIEGTAPHF
TGTGCCAGTAGTATAGAGGGGACAGCCCCCCACTTC
>TRBV5-6|TRBJ2-7|-|-
CASSPGPFHYEQYF
TGTGCCAGCAGCCCGGGGCCATTCCATTACGAGCAGTACTTC
>TRBV6-1|TRBJ1-6|-|few
CASSVQDRYNSPLHF
TGTGCCAGCAGTGTACAGGACCGCTATAATTCACCCCTCCACTTT
>TRBV19|TRBJ2-7|-|-
CASSIRTMGEQYF
TGTGCCAGTAGTATTCGGACGATGGGGGAACAGTACTTC
>TRBV2|TRBJ2-7|-|-
CASSEGLVGPYEQYF
TGTGCCAGCAGTGAAGGTTTGGTGGGGCCCTACGAGCAGTACTTC
>TRBV7-9|TRBJ1-2|-|-
CASSLGGDSYGYTF
TGTGCCAGCAGCTTAGGCGGGGATTCCTATGGCTACACCTTC
>TRBV5-4|TRBJ2-7|-|-
CASSFSSSYEQYF
TGTGCCAGCAGCTTTTCCAGCTCCTACGAGCAGTACTTC
>TRBV19|TRBJ2-7|TRBD1|-
CASSRTGQALLTPEQYF
TGTGCCAGTAGTCGGACGGGACAGGCTTTGTTAACCCCCGAGCAGTACTTC
>TRBV5-4|TRBJ1-2|TRBD1|few
CASSLAGTDGYTF
TGTGCCAGCAGCTTGGCTGGGACAGATGGCTACACCTTC
>TRBV18|TRBJ2-7|-|-
CASSPPVAVAYEQYF
TGTGCCAGCTCACCACCTGTCGCGGTAGCCTACGAGCAGTACTTC
>TRBV10-2|TRBJ2-7|TRBD1|-
CASGQGATYEQYF
TGCGCCAGCGGACAGGGGGCCACCTACGAGCAGTACTTC
>TRBV27|TRBJ1-2|-|few
CASSLRPRESYGYTF
TGTGCCAGCAGTTTACGTCCCAGGGAATCCTATGGCTACACCTTC
>TRBV6-1|TRBJ1-4|-|once
CASSDPPSKLFF
TGTGCCAGCAGTGACCCCCCATCGAAACTGTTTTTT
>TRBV5-5|TRBJ2-7|-|-
CASSVGLPLGTLYEQYF
TGTGCCAGCAGCGTGGGACTTCCTCTTGGCACTCTCTACGAGCAGTACTTC
>TRBV2|TRBJ2-1|-|-
CASRGGNEQFF
TGTGCCAGCAGGGGGGGTAATGAGCAGTTCTTC
>TRBV19|TRBJ1-6|-|-
CASSLGEMNSPLHF
TGTGCCAGTAGTCTCGGGGAGATGAATTCACCCCTCCACTTT
>TRBV5-4|TRBJ2-2|TRBD2|-
CASLPGLGGTGELFF
TGTGCCAGCTTACCGGGACTAGGTGGAACCGGGGAGCTGTTTTTT
>TRBV5-8|TRBJ2-7|TRBD2|-
CASSLRASGATYEQYF
TGTGCCAGCAGCTTGCGGGCTAGCGGGGCGACCTACGAGCAGTACTTC
>TRBV6-5|TRBJ1-3|TRBD1|once
CASTGGLGSGNTIYF
TGTGCCAGCACAGGGGGGTTGGGCTCTGGAAACACCATATATTTT
>TRBV6-1|TRBJ1-5|TRBD1|-
CASSEDRQGAHQPQHF
TGTGCCAGCAGTGAAGACAGACAGGGGGCGCATCAGCCCCAGCATTTT
>TRBV6-1|TRBJ2-7|TRBD2|-
CASSEAPAGGPYEQYF
TGTGCCAGCAGTGAAGCTCCAGCGGGGGGACCTTACGAGCAGTACTTC
>TRBV7-9|TRBJ1-3|-|-
CASSRRDGNTIYF
TGTGCCAGCAGCCGGCGTGACGGAAACACCATATATTTT
>TRBV7-6|TRBJ1-4|-|-
CASSLGGAANEKLFF
TGTGCCAGCAGCTTAGGGGGCGCGGCGAATGAAAAACTGTTTTTT
>TRBV27|TRBJ1-5|TRBD1|-
CASSLRGQREQPQHF
TGTGCCAGCAGCCTGCGGGGACAGAGGGAACAGCCCCAGCATTTT
>TRBV6-1|TRBJ2-7|-|-
CASSEFTGIPYEQYF
TGTGCCAGCAGTGAATTCACAGGGATCCCCTACGAGCAGTACTTC
>TRBV6-5|TRBJ1-2|-|-
CASSYLQDWYGYTF
TGTGCCAGCAGTTACCTGCAGGACTGGTATGGCTACACCTTC
>TRBV9|TRBJ2-5|TRBD2|-
CASSPGGSQETQYF
TGTGCCAGCAGCCCCGGGGGGTCCCAAGAGACCCAGTACTTC
>TRBV10-3|TRBJ1-3|-|-
CAISPSGNTIYF
TGTGCCATCAGTCCTTCTGGAAACACCATATATTTT